The sequence of this TCR beta chain was determined in a study of shared clonotypes between healthy human individuals. Here immunoSEQ multiplex PCR was the method, and the copy in TCRdb shows in-frame clones only, minus some. The table lists 1 million to 1.3 million clones, roughly 74% of them singletons. Sequencing was done on a sample of memory CD4+ T cells from PBMCs. Indicated subset: CD45RA-negative fraction. The clonotype was recovered from a man younger than 35 in good health. Some clones in this sample may be carry-over from other donors' samples.

The CDR3 is CASSLPYTDTQYF. CDR3 DNA sequence: TGTGCCAGCAGTTTGCCCTACACAGATACGCAGTATTTT. This rearrangement joins TRBV28 to TRBJ2-3, with D uncertain. Germline V gene sequence: CDR1 MDHEN, CDR2 SYDVKM. This CDR3 has 13 amino acids. V was cut by 3 bases and J by 2 bases, with 6 bases left in between.